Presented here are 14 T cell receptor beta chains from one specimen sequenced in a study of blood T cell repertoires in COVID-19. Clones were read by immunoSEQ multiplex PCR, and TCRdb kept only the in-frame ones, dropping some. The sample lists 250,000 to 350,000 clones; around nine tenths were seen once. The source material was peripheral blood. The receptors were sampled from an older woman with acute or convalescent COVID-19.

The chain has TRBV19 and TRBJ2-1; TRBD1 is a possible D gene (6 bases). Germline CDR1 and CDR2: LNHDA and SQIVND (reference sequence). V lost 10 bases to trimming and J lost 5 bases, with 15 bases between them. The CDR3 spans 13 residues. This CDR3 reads CATNTAGDNEQFF. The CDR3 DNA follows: TGTGCCACGAACACGGCAGGGGACAATGAGCAGTTCTTC.

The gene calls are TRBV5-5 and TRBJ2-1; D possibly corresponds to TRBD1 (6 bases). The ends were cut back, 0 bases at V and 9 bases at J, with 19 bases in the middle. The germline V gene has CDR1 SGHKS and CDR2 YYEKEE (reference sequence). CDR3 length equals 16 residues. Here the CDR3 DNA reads TGTGCCAGCAGCTTGGGGGGGTACGGGACATCCAGTGAGCAGTTCTTC. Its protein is CASSLGGYGTSSEQFF.

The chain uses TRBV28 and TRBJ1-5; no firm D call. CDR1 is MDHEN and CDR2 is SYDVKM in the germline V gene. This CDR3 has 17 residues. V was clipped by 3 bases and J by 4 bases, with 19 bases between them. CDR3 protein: CASSLVIGLLGNQPQHF. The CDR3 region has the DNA TGTGCCAGCAGTTTGGTTATAGGCCTTCTCGGGAATCAGCCCCAGCATTTT. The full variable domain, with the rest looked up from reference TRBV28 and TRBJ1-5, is DVKVTQSSRYLVKRTGEKVFLECVQDMDHENMFWYRQDPGLGLRLIYFSYDVKMKEKGDIPEGYSVSREKKERFSLILESASTNQTSMYLCASSLVIGLLGNQPQHFGDGTRLSIL.

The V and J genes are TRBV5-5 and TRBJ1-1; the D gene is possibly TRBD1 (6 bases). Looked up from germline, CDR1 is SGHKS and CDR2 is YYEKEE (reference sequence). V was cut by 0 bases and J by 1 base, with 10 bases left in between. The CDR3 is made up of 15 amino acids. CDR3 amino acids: CASSLGAGANTEAFF. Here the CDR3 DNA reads TGTGCCAGCAGCTTGGGGGCAGGGGCGAACACTGAAGCTTTCTTT. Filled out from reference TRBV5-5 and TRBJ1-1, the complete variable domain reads DAGVTQSPTHLIKTRGQQVTLRCSPISGHKSVSWYQQVLGQGPQFIFQYYEKEERGRGNFPDRFSARQFPNYSSELNVNALLLGDSALYLCASSLGAGANTEAFFGQGTRLTVV.

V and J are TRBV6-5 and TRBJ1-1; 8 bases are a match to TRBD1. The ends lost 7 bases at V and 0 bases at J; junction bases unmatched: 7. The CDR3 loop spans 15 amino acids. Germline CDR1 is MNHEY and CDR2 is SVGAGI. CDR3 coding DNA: TGTGCCAGCAAGCGGGACAGGATTATGAACACTGAAGCTTTCTTT. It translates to CASKRDRIMNTEAFF.

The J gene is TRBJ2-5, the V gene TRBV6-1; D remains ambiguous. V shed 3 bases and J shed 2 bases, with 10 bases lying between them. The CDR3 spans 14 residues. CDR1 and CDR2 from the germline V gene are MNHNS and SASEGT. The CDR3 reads CASSEPAEQETQYF. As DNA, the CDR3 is TGTGCCAGCAGTGAGCCCGCAGAACAAGAGACCCAGTACTTC.

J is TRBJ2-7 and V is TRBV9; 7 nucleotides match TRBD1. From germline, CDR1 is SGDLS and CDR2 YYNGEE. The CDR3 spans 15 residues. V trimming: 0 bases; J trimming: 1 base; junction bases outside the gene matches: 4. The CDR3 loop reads CASSVGGTDSYEQYF. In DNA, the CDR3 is TGTGCCAGCAGCGTAGGTGGGACAGATTCCTACGAGCAGTACTTC.

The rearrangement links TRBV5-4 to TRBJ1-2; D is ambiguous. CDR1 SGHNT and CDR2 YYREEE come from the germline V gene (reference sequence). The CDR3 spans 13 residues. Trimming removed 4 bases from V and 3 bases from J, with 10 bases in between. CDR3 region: CASSTQLDYGYTF. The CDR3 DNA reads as TGTGCCAGCAGCACACAGCTCGACTATGGCTACACCTTC.

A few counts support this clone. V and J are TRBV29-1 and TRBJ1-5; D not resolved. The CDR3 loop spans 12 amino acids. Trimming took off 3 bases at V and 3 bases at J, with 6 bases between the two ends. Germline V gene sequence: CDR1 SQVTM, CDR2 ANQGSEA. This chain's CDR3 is CSVEEYNQPQHF. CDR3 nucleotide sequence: TGCAGCGTTGAGGAGTACAATCAGCCCCAGCATTTT.

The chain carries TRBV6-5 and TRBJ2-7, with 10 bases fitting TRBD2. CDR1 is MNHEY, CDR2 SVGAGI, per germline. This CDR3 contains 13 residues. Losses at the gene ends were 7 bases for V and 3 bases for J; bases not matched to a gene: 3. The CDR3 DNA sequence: TGTGCCAGCACCGGGACTAGCGACTACGAGCAGTACTTC. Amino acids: CASTGTSDYEQYF.

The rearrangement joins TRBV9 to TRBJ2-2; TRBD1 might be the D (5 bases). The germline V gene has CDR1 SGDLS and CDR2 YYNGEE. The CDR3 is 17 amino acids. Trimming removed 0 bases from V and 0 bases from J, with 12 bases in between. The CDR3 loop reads CASSVGSTGANTGELFF. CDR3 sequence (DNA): TGTGCCAGCAGCGTAGGTTCCACAGGAGCGAACACCGGGGAGCTGTTTTTT. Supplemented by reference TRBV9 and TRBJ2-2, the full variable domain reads DSGVTQTPKHLITATGQRVTLRCSPRSGDLSVYWYQQSLDQGLQFLIQYYNGEERAKGNILERFSAQQFPDLHSELNLSSLELGDSALYFCASSVGSTGANTGELFFGEGSRLTVL.

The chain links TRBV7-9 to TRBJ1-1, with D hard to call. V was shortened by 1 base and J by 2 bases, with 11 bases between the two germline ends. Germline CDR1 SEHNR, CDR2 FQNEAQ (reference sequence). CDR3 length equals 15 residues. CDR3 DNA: TGTGCCAGCAGCTTAGGTGACAAGCTAAACACTGAAGCTTTCTTT. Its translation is CASSLGDKLNTEAFF.

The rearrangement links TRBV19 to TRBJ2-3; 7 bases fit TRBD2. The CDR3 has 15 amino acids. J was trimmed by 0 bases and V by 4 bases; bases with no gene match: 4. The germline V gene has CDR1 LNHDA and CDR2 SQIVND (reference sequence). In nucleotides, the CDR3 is TGTGCCAGTAGTACGGGACTATTCAGCACAGATACGCAGTATTTT. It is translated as CASSTGLFSTDTQYF.

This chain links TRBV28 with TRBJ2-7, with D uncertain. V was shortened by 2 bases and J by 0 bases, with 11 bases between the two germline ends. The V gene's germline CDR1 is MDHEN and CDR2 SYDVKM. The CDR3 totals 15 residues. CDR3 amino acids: CASSLVGRSSYEQYF. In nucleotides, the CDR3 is TGTGCCAGCAGTTTAGTTGGGCGAAGCTCCTACGAGCAGTACTTC.